The source of this TCR beta chain is a study of low-dose radiotherapy and immunotherapy resistance in tumors. Study at large: Per fraction, Cohort 2 was given 1 Gy every two weeks, accumulating a total of 13 Gy over 26 weeks. Intravenous cyclophosphamide 200 mg/m2 was given every two weeks, one day before radiation and immunotherapy.

Each donor was administered nivolumab, ipilimumab, aspirin, low-dose cyclophosphamide and low-dose radiotherapy. The CDR3 covers 16 residues. CDR1 and CDR2 (germline): MDHEN, SYDVKM. V was pared by 6 bases and J by 0 bases, with 7 bases of the junction left unmatched. With TRAV- and TRBV-specific primers, first-strand cDNA was made, covering the alpha and beta chains. TCRs underwent 20 PCR cycles of amplification with a constant-region primer and V-primer adapter. Amplifying the isolated mRNA was done by in vitro transcription. TCRdb passed the reads through MiXCR, listing each CDR3 protein once. The repertoire has thousands of distinct CDR3 sequences, roughly three fifths of them found once; the top ten carry 8.7%.

The rearrangement uses TRBV28 and TRBJ1-3, with 8 bases fitting TRBD1. The origin of this receptor is a human donor with advanced metastatic prostate, ovarian, gallbladder or colorectal cancer (not recorded which). This table probably holds off-target reads from a library built for another chain. The CDR3 region has the DNA TGTGCCAGCAGCCGACCAACAGGGGGCTCTGGAAACACCATATATTTT. This sequence encodes CASSRPTGGSGNTIYF.